Following are 4 T cell receptor beta chains from one sample sequenced in a study of blood T cell repertoires in COVID-19. Here immunoSEQ multiplex PCR was the method, and the copy in TCRdb shows in-frame clones only, minus some. The table lists over 75,000 clones, 70% to 90% of them singletons. The sequenced material came from peripheral blood. The receptors were gathered from a human donor with COVID-19, enrolled during active disease. The donor label of this sample is uncertain.

This clone was counted a single time. The V and J genes are TRBV5-6 and TRBJ2-3; D may be TRBD1 (6 bases). CDR1 and CDR2 from the germline V gene are SGHDT and YYEEEE. The V and J ends lost 0 bases and 4 bases respectively, with 9 bases between them. The CDR3 length is 14 residues. The CDR3 DNA sequence: TGTGCCAGCAGCTTGGAACAGGGAGCAGATACGCAGTATTTT. Amino acid sequence: CASSLEQGADTQYF.

V usage is TRBV2 and J usage is TRBJ2-7, with D possibly matching TRBD2 (7 bases). Germline CDR1 is SNHLY and CDR2 is FYNNEI. Between the trimmed V and J ends, which lost 3 bases and 2 bases, there was a span of 17 bases. CDR3 length: 16 residues. The CDR3 bases are TGTGCCAGCAGTGACAGCACGGGGGAGGGGGCCTACGAGCAGTACTTC. It specifies CASSDSTGEGAYEQYF.

V and J are TRBV6-6 and TRBJ1-5; D is possibly TRBD1 (5 bases). Between the trimmed V and J ends, which lost 0 bases and 1 base, there was a span of 10 bases. Germline assignment: CDR1 MNHNY and CDR2 SVGAGI (reference sequence). The CDR3 runs to 16 residues. Written as DNA, the CDR3 is TGTGCCAGCAGTTACTCCGTGGGGGGGAGCAATCAGCCCCAGCATTTT. Translating gives CASSYSVGGSNQPQHF.

This clone was counted once. The chain joins TRBV6-6 to TRBJ1-4, with 11 bases matching TRBD1. Germline V gives CDR1 MNHNY, CDR2 SVGAGI (reference sequence). V lost 4 bases to trimming and J lost 3 bases; unmatched junction nucleotides: 1. This CDR3 is built from 15 residues. The CDR3 DNA follows: TGTGCCAGCAGTTGGGGACAGGGGGCTAATGAAAAACTGTTTTTT. It translates to CASSWGQGANEKLFF.